These 27 T cell receptor beta chains were all obtained from the same sample, sequenced in a study of cytomegalovirus exposure and HLA in healthy donors. Amplification used 60 Vbeta primers and 13 Jbeta primers. The protocol was immunoSEQ multiplex PCR, while the TCRdb copy is restricted to in-frame clones and leaves out a portion. The repertoire holds 90,000 to 140,000 clones, with over 80% as singletons. Sequencing input: PBMCs. These receptors originate from a man younger than 35 in good health and CMV-seronegative.

This clone has just a few counts. The rearrangement links TRBV21-1 to TRBJ1-5; the table calls TRBD1, which could not be checked here. TRBV21-1 represents a pseudogene. The CDR3 contains 17 residues. DNA for the CDR3: TGTGCCAGCAGCAACGGGGCAGGGGGCTATAGCAATCAGCCCCAGCATTTT. Its translation is CASSNGAGGYSNQPQHF.

The chain has TRBV6-4 and TRBJ1-5; TRBD1 agrees at 8 bases. J lost 6 bases, V lost 8 bases, and 9 bases had no gene match. Germline V gives CDR1 MRHNA, CDR2 SNTAGT. The CDR3 spans 14 residues. CDR3 loop: CASGKDRESQPQHF. Written as DNA, the CDR3 is TGTGCCAGCGGAAAGGACAGGGAGAGTCAGCCCCAGCATTTT.

J is TRBJ2-7 and V is TRBV5-1; no clear D. The CDR3 is made up of 14 amino acids. Germline CDR1 SGHRS, CDR2 YFSETQ. The V end lost 0 bases, the J end lost 3 bases, and 10 bases lay between the germline ends. The CDR3 loop reads CASSLAGLSYEQYF. Here the CDR3 DNA reads TGCGCCAGCAGCTTGGCCGGGTTGAGCTACGAGCAGTACTTC.

In DNA, the CDR3 is TGTGCCAGTAGTATAGTGGGGACTAGCGGGAGCTACGAGCAGTACTTC. This encodes CASSIVGTSGSYEQYF. The chain employs TRBV19 and TRBJ2-7, with 14 nucleotides matching TRBD2. Germline V gene sequence: CDR1 LNHDA, CDR2 SQIVND (reference sequence). V dropped 1 base and J dropped 3; count of bases not matched to a gene: 2. The CDR3 length is 16 residues. Together with reference TRBV19 and TRBJ2-7, the CDR3 gives the full variable domain: DGGITQSPKYLFRKEGQNVTLSCEQNLNHDAMYWYRQDPGQGLRLIYYSQIVNDFQKGDIAEGYSVSREKKESFPLTVTSAQKNPTAFYLCASSIVGTSGSYEQYFGPGTRLTVT.

The J gene is TRBJ1-2, the V gene TRBV6-1; 7 nucleotides agree with TRBD1. The germline V gene encodes CDR1 MNHNS and CDR2 SASEGT. The CDR3 has 12 residues. Unmatched junction bases numbered 7, after V lost 7 bases and J lost 8 bases. CDR3 protein: CASTLQGLGYTF. CDR3 coding DNA: TGTGCCAGCACTTTACAGGGGCTAGGCTACACCTTC.

This chain joins TRBV7-8 and TRBJ1-1; D gene unclear. CDR1 SGHVS and CDR2 FQNEAQ come from the germline V gene. The CDR3 runs to 13 residues. Trimming took 1 base from V and 3 from J, leaving 6 bases between them. CDR3 in amino acids: CASSLVAYTEAFF. CDR3 bases: TGTGCCAGCAGCTTAGTGGCCTACACTGAAGCTTTCTTT.

The chain uses TRBV7-2 and TRBJ2-7, with D tentatively TRBD1 (6 bases). Germline loops: CDR1 SGHTA, CDR2 FQGNSA. Trimming left V 1 base short and J 1 base short, with 11 bases between. The CDR3 runs to 15 residues. The CDR3 DNA reads as TGTGCCAGCAGCTTAGGTCCCGGACAGTCCTACGAGCAGTACTTC. This sequence encodes CASSLGPGQSYEQYF.

The rearrangement uses TRBV9 and TRBJ1-2; the D is unclear. The CDR3 has 14 residues. The V gene's germline CDR1 is SGDLS and CDR2 YYNGEE. Between the trimmed V and J ends, which lost 0 bases and 10 bases, there was a span of 16 bases. The CDR3 region has the DNA TGTGCCAGCAGCGTAGGAGGCTTATCCTTCTCCTACACCTTC. Translation: CASSVGGLSFSYTF. Complete variable domain (other parts from reference TRBV9 and TRBJ1-2): DSGVTQTPKHLITATGQRVTLRCSPRSGDLSVYWYQQSLDQGLQFLIQYYNGEERAKGNILERFSAQQFPDLHSELNLSSLELGDSALYFCASSVGGLSFSYTFGSGTRLTVV.

The chain is built from TRBV28 and TRBJ1-2; the match to TRBD1 covers 9 bases. The V segment lost 9 bases and the J segment 5 bases; nucleotides outside the gene matches: 7. This CDR3 has 13 residues. The germline gives CDR1 MDHEN, CDR2 SYDVKM. For the CDR3, the DNA is TGTGCCAGTAGGACAGGGGACCTGTATGGCTACACCTTC. It is translated as CASRTGDLYGYTF.

The rearrangement joins TRBV6-6 to TRBJ1-5; no clear D. This CDR3 has 15 amino acids. Germline CDR1 MNHNY, CDR2 SVGAGI (reference sequence). Trimming left V 10 bases short and J 0 bases short, with 16 bases between. As DNA, the CDR3 is TGTGCCATTCGAGCGACGGAAAATAGCAATCAGCCCCAGCATTTT. This translates into CAIRATENSNQPQHF.

In this sample, this clone turned up a few times. The chain combines TRBV7-9 with TRBJ2-7, with D perhaps matching TRBD1 (6 bases). Trimming removed 11 bases from V and 3 bases from J, with 11 bases in between. Per germline, CDR1 SEHNR and CDR2 FQNEAQ (reference sequence). CDR3 length: 11 residues. The DNA of the CDR3 is TGTGCCGGAGGACAGCTCTACGAGCAGTACTTC. It specifies CAGGQLYEQYF.

The chain has TRBV6-1 and TRBJ1-5; tentatively, D is TRBD1 (6 bases). The CDR3 runs 14 residues. V was cut by 6 bases and J by 1 base, with 10 bases left in between. Germline loops: CDR1 MNHNS, CDR2 SASEGT. Written as DNA, the CDR3 is TGTGCCAGCAGGGGCGGACAGAGCAATCAGCCCCAGCATTTT. This encodes CASRGGQSNQPQHF.

The chain links TRBV4-3 to TRBJ1-2; D uncertain. Trimming shortened V by 1 base and J by 8 bases, and 11 bases separated the two germline ends. The CDR3 is 13 residues long. The germline V gene encodes CDR1 LGHNA and CDR2 YSLEER. This CDR3 reads CASSQALNAGYTF. The CDR3 coding sequence is TGCGCCAGCAGCCAAGCGTTGAATGCGGGCTACACCTTC.

The genes are TRBV28 and TRBJ1-4; maybe TRBD1 (5 bases). In germline, CDR1 is MDHEN, CDR2 SYDVKM. The germline V and J ends were trimmed by 3 bases and 7 bases, with 6 bases remaining between them. The CDR3 totals 12 residues. For the CDR3, the DNA is TGTGCCAGCAGTTTGGGGGGTGAAAAACTGTTTTTT. Residues: CASSLGGEKLFF.

The chain recombines TRBV7-2 with TRBJ1-5, with 7 nucleotides matching TRBD1. CDR1 is SGHTA and CDR2 is FQGNSA in the germline V gene. With V trimmed by 5 bases and J by 6 bases, 4 bases remained unmatched. The CDR3 is 13 amino acids. Here the CDR3 DNA reads TGTGCCAGCAGCCCGCAGGGGGGTCAGCCCCAGCATTTT. Amino acids: CASSPQGGQPQHF.

The J gene is TRBJ1-1, the V gene TRBV25-1; no definite D call. The V end was cut by 6 bases, the J end by 3 bases, with 17 bases between. CDR1 MGHDK and CDR2 SYGVNS come from the germline V gene. The CDR3 sequence is 15 residues long. CDR3 DNA: TGTGCCAGCAGGCCCCCGACGGGGAGTGACACTGAAGCTTTCTTT. This gives the protein CASRPPTGSDTEAFF.

This clone was counted a few times. This chain uses TRBV6-5 with TRBJ1-1; D is unclear. Germline CDR1 reads MNHEY; CDR2 reads SVGAGI. The CDR3 has 11 residues. The ends were cut back, 4 bases at V and 5 bases at J, with 5 bases in the middle. CDR3 loop: CASSFRTEAFF. DNA for the CDR3: TGTGCCAGCAGTTTCAGGACTGAAGCTTTCTTT.

This clone was seen just once. The rearrangement joins TRBV7-3 to TRBJ2-3, with D perhaps TRBD2 (6 bases). There are 15 residues in the CDR3. Germline loops: CDR1 SGHTA, CDR2 FQGTGA. Between the trimmed V and J ends, which lost 5 bases and 0 bases, there was a span of 12 bases. CDR3 sequence reads: CASSRSGGSTDTQYF. The CDR3 bases are TGTGCCAGCAGCCGTAGCGGAGGAAGCACAGATACGCAGTATTTT.

V is TRBV18 and J is TRBJ2-1; the D gene is possibly TRBD2 (5 bases). The ends were cut back, 3 bases at V and 1 base at J, with 10 bases in the middle. The CDR3 runs to 15 residues. Germline V CDR1 and CDR2: KGHSH, LQKENI. The CDR3 spells CASSPIRGSYNEQFF. DNA for the CDR3: TGTGCCAGCTCACCCATTCGGGGATCCTACAATGAGCAGTTCTTC.

This chain uses TRBV29-1 with TRBJ1-1, with TRBD1 matching 7 bases. Germline V gene sequence: CDR1 SQVTM, CDR2 ANQGSEA. The CDR3 runs to 13 residues. V lost 6 bases, J lost 1 base, and 5 bases stayed unmatched. Here the CDR3 DNA reads TGCAGCGTCAGACAGGGAGAGAACACTGAAGCTTTCTTT. This encodes CSVRQGENTEAFF.

This chain joins TRBV19 and TRBJ1-5; 7 positions match TRBD1. This CDR3 spans 14 amino acids. CDR1 and CDR2 (germline): LNHDA, SQIVND (reference sequence). The J segment lost 3 bases and the V segment lost 9 bases, leaving 8 bases of the junction unmatched. The CDR3 bases are TGTGCCAGCTCCCACAGGGGTAACAATCAGCCCCAGCATTTT. Protein: CASSHRGNNQPQHF.

V usage is TRBV6-5 and J usage is TRBJ2-7; the D is unclear. Germline lookup yields CDR1 MNHEY and CDR2 SVGAGI. Trimming took off 6 bases at V and 2 bases at J, with 11 bases between the two ends. The CDR3 spans 13 residues. The CDR3 loop is CASRLTPAYEQYF. DNA for the CDR3: TGTGCCAGCAGGTTGACACCAGCCTACGAGCAGTACTTC.

V gene TRBV5-4 combines with J gene TRBJ2-7; D ambiguous. The CDR3 is made up of 13 amino acids. Germline V gene lookup returns CDR1 SGHNT and CDR2 YYREEE (reference sequence). V lost 2 bases to trimming and J lost 5 bases, with 11 bases between them. CDR3 coding DNA: TGTGCCAGCAGCTTCCCCAGGTTGGACGAGCAGTACTTC. Residues: CASSFPRLDEQYF.

This clone came up once. V gene TRBV25-1 combines with J gene TRBJ1-1; weak D call: TRBD1 (5 bases). V was clipped by 6 bases and J by 4 bases, with 18 bases between them. The CDR3 totals 15 residues. In germline, CDR1 is MGHDK, CDR2 SYGVNS. The CDR3 here is CASRAAGLSGTEAFF. DNA of the CDR3: TGTGCCAGCAGGGCCGCGGGGCTTTCGGGCACTGAAGCTTTCTTT.

The chain couples TRBV5-1 to TRBJ1-1; 7 positions agree with TRBD1. The length of the CDR3 is 13 residues. The V segment lost 6 bases and the J segment 4 bases; nucleotides outside the gene matches: 6. Looked up from germline, CDR1 is SGHRS and CDR2 is YFSETQ. CDR3 DNA sequence: TGCGCCAGCACCCAGGGACAGATCACTGAAGCTTTCTTT. Amino acid sequence: CASTQGQITEAFF.

This chain joins TRBV5-1 and TRBJ2-1, with 8 bases identical to TRBD2. Germline CDR1 is SGHRS and CDR2 is YFSETQ. The trim removed 4 bases at V and 5 bases at J, leaving 8 bases unmatched. This CDR3 comprises 15 residues. CDR3 coding DNA: TGCGCCAGCAGCGCTGTTAGCGGGACCGACAATGAGCAGTTCTTC. Protein product: CASSAVSGTDNEQFF.

In its sample, this clone was seen a few times. The V call is TRBV28, the J call TRBJ1-3; the D is unclear. Trimming shortened V by 6 bases and J by 1 base, and 10 bases separated the two germline ends. Germline V lookup: CDR1 MDHEN, CDR2 SYDVKM. The CDR3 runs to 14 residues. The CDR3 DNA follows: TGTGCCAGCAGAACCTGGGCTTCTGGAAACACCATATATTTT. This translates into CASRTWASGNTIYF.